These 28 T cell receptor beta chains were sequenced from one sample in a study of T cells in Graves' hyperthyroidism and ophthalmopathy. Amplified TCR beta CDR3 regions came from RNA transcripts. HTBI primers drove first-round RT-PCR of the TCR CDR3. TCRdb re-derived calls from the multiplex PCR reads in MiXCR, one entry per CDR3 protein. The sample lists about 52,000 distinct CDR3 sequences, over 40% seen once, with about a tenth in the top ten. The sequenced material came from blood. The receptors were gathered from a woman in her forties or fifties with Graves' ophthalmopathy.

This clonotype was observed at least ten times. The V call is TRBV6-1, the J call TRBJ2-7, with D possibly TRBD1 on 5 matching bases. This CDR3 spans 13 amino acids. Looked up from germline, CDR1 is MNHNS and CDR2 is SASEGT. V was shortened by 6 bases and J by 4 bases, with 13 bases between the two germline ends. This chain's CDR3 is CASRGQQGYEQYF. Written as DNA, the CDR3 is TGTGCCAGCAGGGGGCAGCAGGGATACGAGCAGTACTTC.

The J gene is TRBJ1-2, the V gene TRBV29-1, with 8 bases identical to TRBD1. CDR3 size: 13 residues. Germline CDR1 reads SQVTM; CDR2 reads ANQGSEA. The V segment lost 7 bases and the J segment 4 bases; nucleotides outside the gene matches: 8. CDR3 protein: CSALQGEGYGYTF. Written as DNA, the CDR3 is TGCAGCGCTCTACAGGGGGAGGGCTATGGCTACACCTTC.

At least ten counts were recorded for this clonotype. The rearrangement joins TRBV5-1 to TRBJ1-1, with 11 bases matching TRBD1. This CDR3 region has 16 residues. The germline V gene has CDR1 SGHRS and CDR2 YFSETQ. Trimming cost V 4 bases and J 6 bases; bases outside gene matches: 11. DNA for the CDR3: TGCGCCAGCAGCCAGGACAGGGGGCCGTTTGTACCTGAAGCTTTCTTT. Its protein is CASSQDRGPFVPEAFF.

The chain is built from TRBV7-9 and TRBJ2-1; no reliable D call. V was cut by 2 bases and J by 0 bases, with 5 bases left in between. The CDR3 spans 14 residues. CDR1 and CDR2 (germline): SEHNR, FQNEAQ (reference sequence). The CDR3 loop reads CASSLSGSYNEQFF. The DNA for the CDR3 is TGTGCCAGCAGCTTAAGTGGCTCCTACAATGAGCAGTTCTTC.

This clonotype was seen a few times. The V gene is TRBV6-1, the J gene TRBJ2-5, with TRBD2 matching over 7 bases. V was pared by 2 bases and J by 5 bases, with 5 bases of the junction left unmatched. The CDR3 loop spans 14 amino acids. The germline gives CDR1 MNHNS, CDR2 SASEGT. The CDR3 bases are TGTGCCAGCAGTGAAAAACGAGCGGGGGAGACCCAGTACTTC. Its protein is CASSEKRAGETQYF.

V and J are TRBV18 and TRBJ1-4; 8 bases align to TRBD1. Trimming at V came to 3 bases and at J to 8 bases, leaving 5 bases not matched to a gene. Germline assignment: CDR1 KGHSH and CDR2 LQKENI. The CDR3 has 14 amino acids. The CDR3 spells CASSPLTGDEKLFF. The CDR3 nucleotides are TGTGCCAGCTCACCGCTGACAGGGGACGAAAAACTGTTTTTT.

There are many counts of this clonotype. The V and J genes are TRBV9 and TRBJ2-3, with TRBD2 matching 7 bases. The V gene's germline CDR1 is SGDLS and CDR2 YYNGEE. The V gene end was trimmed by 3 bases and the J gene end by 2 bases; junction bases not matched to a gene: 9. The CDR3 has 16 amino acids. The CDR3 sequence: CASSAGSGLITDTQYF. Here the CDR3 DNA reads TGTGCCAGCAGCGCCGGTAGCGGGCTAATCACAGATACGCAGTATTTT.

Remarks on this clonotype: The CDR3 does not end in the conserved phenylalanine or tryptophan, so this is likely a read error. This CDR3 reads CASSEEVEQYT. The CDR3 nucleotides read TGTGCCAGCAGTGAAGAGGTCGAGCAGTACACC. V gene TRBV2 combines with J gene TRBJ2-7; D gene ambiguous. The germline CDR1 and CDR2 sequences are SNHLY and FYNNEI. Trimming shortened V by 1 base and J by 6 bases, and 4 bases separated the two germline ends. There are 11 residues in the CDR3.

This clonotype showed up many times. This sequence joins TRBV5-5 and TRBJ1-2; TRBD1 matches 9 bases. V lost 6 bases to trimming and J lost 7 bases; unmatched junction nucleotides: 16. The CDR3 is 16 residues long. Germline CDR1 and CDR2: SGHKS and YYEKEE (reference sequence). The CDR3 sequence: CASNLSPGTGIGGYTF. The CDR3 region has the DNA TGTGCCAGCAACCTAAGTCCCGGGACAGGGATCGGTGGCTACACCTTC.

There are many counts of this clonotype. The chain has TRBV6-6 and TRBJ1-5; D unclear. This CDR3 comprises 15 residues. With 4 bases removed from V and 5 bases from J, the gap between germline ends came to 15 bases. Germline V CDR1 and CDR2: MNHNY, SVGAGI (reference sequence). The CDR3 sequence is CASSWAWPSDQPQHF. The CDR3 nucleotides read TGTGCCAGCAGTTGGGCTTGGCCGAGCGATCAGCCCCAGCATTTT.

The sample holds many counts of this clonotype. V usage is TRBV4-2 and J usage is TRBJ2-7; 7 bases are a match to TRBD2. Germline CDR1 and CDR2: LGHNA and YNFKEQ. CDR3 length equals 14 residues. With 3 bases clipped from V and 7 bases from J, the junction kept 9 bases outside the gene matches. Here the CDR3 DNA reads TGTGCCAGCAGCCAGACCGGGACTATACGAGAGCAGTACTTC. This translates into CASSQTGTIREQYF.

At least ten counts were recorded for this clonotype. The rearrangement joins TRBV24-1 to TRBJ2-1; 9 positions agree with TRBD2. CDR3 size: 16 residues. Trimming at V came to 2 bases and at J to 8 bases, leaving 9 bases not matched to a gene. Germline V CDR1 and CDR2: KGHDR, SFDVKD. The CDR3 DNA reads TGTGCCACCAGTGATTGGGCGGGGGGGCCCAGCGATGAGCAGTTCTTC. Translation gives CATSDWAGGPSDEQFF.

This clonotype has a count of ten or more. This chain uses TRBV15 with TRBJ2-2, with D unresolved. V shed 1 base and J shed 3 bases, with 9 bases lying between them. Germline values: CDR1 LNHNV, CDR2 YYDKDF (reference sequence). The CDR3 sequence is 15 residues long. DNA for the CDR3: TGTGCCACCAGCAGAGGGGCAACGGACACCGGGGAGCTGTTTTTT. This codes for CATSRGATDTGELFF.

This clonotype showed up many times. The chain carries TRBV4-2 and TRBJ1-2; no definite D call. The CDR3 spans 16 residues. Per germline, CDR1 LGHNA and CDR2 YNFKEQ. V was shortened by 2 bases and J by 2 bases, with 15 bases between the two germline ends. The CDR3: CASSQIFFNTNYGYTF. CDR3 sequence (DNA): TGTGCCAGCAGCCAAATTTTCTTTAACACCAACTATGGCTACACCTTC.

This clonotype was observed many times. The chain has TRBV5-4 and TRBJ2-1; 7 bases map to TRBD2. The CDR3 runs to 16 residues. V shed 7 bases, J shed 0 bases, and the junction held 10 bases outside the gene matches. The germline gives CDR1 SGHNT, CDR2 YYREEE (reference sequence). CDR3 DNA: TGTGCCAGCGGACGACTGGCGGGGGTCTCCTACAATGAGCAGTTCTTC. Protein sequence: CASGRLAGVSYNEQFF.

As concerns this clonotype: This CDR3 is missing its conserved last phenylalanine or tryptophan, likely due to a read error. This chain uses TRBV6-1 with TRBJ2-1, with TRBD2 matching over 10 bases. Germline-derived CDR1 and CDR2 are MNHNS and SASEGT. The CDR3 length is 15 residues. CDR3: CASSRSGGGYKEQFC. In DNA form, the CDR3 reads TGTGCCAGCAGTCGAAGCGGGGGGGGGTACAAGGAGCAGTTCTGC.

The chain joins TRBV9 to TRBJ2-7, with TRBD2 matching over 14 bases. The CDR3 totals 16 residues. V shed 3 bases and J 4 bases; nucleotides not matched to a gene: 6. Germline CDR1 is SGDLS and CDR2 is YYNGEE. CDR3: CASSATSGGAFYEQYF. The CDR3 DNA sequence: TGTGCCAGCAGCGCGACTAGCGGGGGGGCCTTTTACGAGCAGTACTTC.

V and J are TRBV10-3 and TRBJ2-5, with 11 bases identical to TRBD2. The germline V gene has CDR1 ENHRY and CDR2 SYGVKD. The CDR3 sequence is 17 residues long. Trimming cost V 2 bases and J 9 bases; bases outside gene matches: 14. The CDR3 loop reads CAISEPQGLAEVEAQYF. In DNA, the CDR3 is TGTGCCATCAGTGAGCCACAGGGACTAGCGGAGGTAGAAGCCCAGTACTTC.

This clonotype was seen only once. Without the conserved terminal phenylalanine or tryptophan, this CDR3 likely stems from a read error. It is unclear where the CDR3 begins or ends on the DNA, so no DNA is shown, and the CDR3 is as TCRdb lists it. The rearrangement links TRBV7-6 to TRBJ2-5; TRBD1, the D gene given by the table, was not confirmed from the DNA. CDR1 SGHVS and CDR2 FNYEAQ come from the germline V gene. The CDR3 length is 12 residues, termini included. The CDR3 protein is CASSLLGGAQNT.

The V call is TRBV18, the J call TRBJ1-1; 9 bases fit TRBD1. Trimming took 3 bases from V and 1 from J; bases not matched to a gene: 3. Germline loops: CDR1 KGHSH, CDR2 LQKENI. The CDR3 spans 15 residues. The CDR3 region is CASSPWTGANTEAFF. As DNA, the CDR3 is TGTGCCAGCTCACCGTGGACAGGGGCGAACACTGAAGCTTTCTTT.

This clonotype was recorded many times. The chain combines TRBV2 with TRBJ2-3, with 10 positions matching TRBD1. The CDR3 is 17 residues long. Germline CDR1 and CDR2: SNHLY and FYNNEI. Losses at the gene ends were 5 bases for V and 3 bases for J; bases not matched to a gene: 11. The CDR3 sequence is CASSRQGALLWTDTQYF. In DNA form, the CDR3 reads TGTGCCAGCAGTCGACAGGGGGCGCTTTTGTGGACAGATACGCAGTATTTT.

The chain carries TRBV10-3 and TRBJ1-1; 8 bases align to TRBD1. V was clipped by 1 base and J by 1 base; unmatched bases: 8. CDR1 and CDR2 (germline): ENHRY, SYGVKD. This CDR3 comprises 17 residues. The CDR3: CAISEFRRTGQNTEAFF. As DNA, the CDR3 is TGTGCCATCAGTGAGTTCAGACGGACAGGGCAGAACACTGAAGCTTTCTTT.

This clonotype appeared once. The junction shows a germline mismatch at one end, possibly a read error. The chain uses TRBV9 and TRBJ2-2; D ambiguous. The CDR3 covers 14 residues. Germline V gene lookup returns CDR1 SGDLS and CDR2 YYNGEE. The CDR3: CASSQTRLTEELFF. DNA for the CDR3: TGTGCCAGCAGCCAAACTCGGCTCACCGAGGAGCTGTTTTTT.

On this clonotype itself: This is likely a read error, given that the CDR3 carries no conserved phenylalanine or tryptophan at its end. The DNA is omitted, as the CDR3 cannot be located on it reliably, and the CDR3 follows TCRdb's listing. This chain joins TRBV24-1 and TRBJ1-3. The CDR3 spans 11 amino acids, including both terminal residues. CDR1 is KGHDR and CDR2 is SFDVKD in the germline V gene. CDR3 sequence reads: CATSDYVGGPT.

With regard to this clonotype: No conserved phenylalanine or tryptophan ends this CDR3, so it is likely a read error. The J gene is TRBJ2-5, the V gene TRBV5-4, with D tentatively TRBD1 (5 bases). This CDR3 contains 13 residues. Germline CDR1 reads SGHNT; CDR2 reads YYREEE (reference sequence). CDR3 in DNA: TGTGCCGGCAGCGCCTTCAGGGCAGAGACCCAGTACCTC. Amino acids: CAGSAFRAETQYL.

This clonotype showed up many times. The V call is TRBV2, the J call TRBJ2-3; 7 bases line up with TRBD2. CDR1 is SNHLY, CDR2 FYNNEI, per germline. CDR3 length equals 14 residues. J gave up 6 bases and V 8 bases, and 11 bases lay outside the gene matches. CDR3 sequence (DNA): TGTGCCAGCGGGGGGAGGGGTGGAACGGATACGCAGTATTTT. Translating it yields CASGGRGGTDTQYF.

The chain uses TRBV24-1 and TRBJ2-1, with D tentatively TRBD2 (7 bases). The CDR3 extends over 13 amino acids. Trimming cost V 6 bases and J 9 bases, with 14 bases left between them. Germline V gene sequence: CDR1 KGHDR, CDR2 SFDVKD. The CDR3 region is CATSPRGGREQFF. The CDR3 DNA is TGTGCCACCAGTCCGAGGGGGGGCCGTGAGCAGTTCTTC.

Ten or more counts support this clonotype. V usage is TRBV6-1 and J usage is TRBJ1-5, with unresolved D. CDR1 MNHNS and CDR2 SASEGT come from the germline V gene. The CDR3 totals 13 residues. Trimming took off 4 bases at V and 4 bases at J, with 8 bases between the two ends. DNA for the CDR3: TGTGCCAGCAGTGTAGCGGGGAATCAGCCCCAGCATTTT. Protein sequence: CASSVAGNQPQHF.